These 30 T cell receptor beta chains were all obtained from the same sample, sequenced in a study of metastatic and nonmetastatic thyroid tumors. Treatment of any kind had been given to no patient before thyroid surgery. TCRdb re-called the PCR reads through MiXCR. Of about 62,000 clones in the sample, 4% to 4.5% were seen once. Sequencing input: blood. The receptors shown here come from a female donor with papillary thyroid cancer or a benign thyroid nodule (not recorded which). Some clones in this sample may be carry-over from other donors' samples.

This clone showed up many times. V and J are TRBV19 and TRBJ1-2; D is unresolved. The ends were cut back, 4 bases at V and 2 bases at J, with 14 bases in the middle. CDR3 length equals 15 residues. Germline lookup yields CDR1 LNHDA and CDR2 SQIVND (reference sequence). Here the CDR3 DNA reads TGTGCCAGTAGTACCACGACACCCTCAAACTATGGCTACACCTTC. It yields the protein CASSTTTPSNYGYTF.

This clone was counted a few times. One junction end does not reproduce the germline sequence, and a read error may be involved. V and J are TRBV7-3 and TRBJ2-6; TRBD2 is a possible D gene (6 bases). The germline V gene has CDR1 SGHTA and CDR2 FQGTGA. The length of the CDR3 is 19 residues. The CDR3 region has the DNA TGTGCCAACAGCTTTCGACCTAGCGCACAAGGCTCTGGGGCCAACGTCCTGACTTTC. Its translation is CANSFRPSAQGSGANVLTF.

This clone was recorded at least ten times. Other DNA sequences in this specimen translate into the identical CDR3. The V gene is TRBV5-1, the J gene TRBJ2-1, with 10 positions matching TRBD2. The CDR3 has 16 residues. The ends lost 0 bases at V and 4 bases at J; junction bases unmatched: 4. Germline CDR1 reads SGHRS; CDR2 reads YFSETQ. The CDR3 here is CASSLGGLAEYNEQFF. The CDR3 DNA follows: TGCGCCAGCAGCTTGGGAGGACTAGCGGAATACAATGAGCAGTTCTTC.

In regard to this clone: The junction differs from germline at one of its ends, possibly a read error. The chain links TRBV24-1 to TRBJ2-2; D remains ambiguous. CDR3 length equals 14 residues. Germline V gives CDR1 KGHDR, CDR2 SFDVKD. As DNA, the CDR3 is TGTGACACCAGTGATTTAAGGGATAAGGGGGAGCTGTTTTTT. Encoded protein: CDTSDLRDKGELFF.

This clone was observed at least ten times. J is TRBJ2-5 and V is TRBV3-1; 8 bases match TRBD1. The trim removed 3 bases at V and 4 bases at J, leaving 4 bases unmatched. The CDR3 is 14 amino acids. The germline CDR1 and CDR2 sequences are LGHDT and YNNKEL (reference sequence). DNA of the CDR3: TGTGCCAGCAGCCACCAGACAGGGGCAGAGACCCAGTACTTC. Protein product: CASSHQTGAETQYF.

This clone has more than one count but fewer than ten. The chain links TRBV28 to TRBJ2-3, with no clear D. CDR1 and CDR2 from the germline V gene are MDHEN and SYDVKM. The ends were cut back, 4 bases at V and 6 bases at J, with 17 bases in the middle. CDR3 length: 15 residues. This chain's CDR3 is CASSSPPSLTDTQYF. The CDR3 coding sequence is TGTGCCAGCAGTTCTCCCCCGAGTCTCACGGATACGCAGTATTTT.

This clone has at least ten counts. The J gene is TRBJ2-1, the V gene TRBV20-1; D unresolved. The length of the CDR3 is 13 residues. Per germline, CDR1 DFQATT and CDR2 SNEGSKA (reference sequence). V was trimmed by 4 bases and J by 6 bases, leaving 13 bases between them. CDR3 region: CSANAPVGNEQFF. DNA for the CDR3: TGCAGTGCTAACGCCCCCGTGGGCAATGAGCAGTTCTTC.

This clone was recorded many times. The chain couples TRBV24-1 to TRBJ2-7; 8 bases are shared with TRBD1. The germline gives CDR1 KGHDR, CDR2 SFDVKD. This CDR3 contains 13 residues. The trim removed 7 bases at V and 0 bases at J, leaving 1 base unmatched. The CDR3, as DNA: TGTGCCACCAGCACAGGGGGCTCCTACGAGCAGTACTTC. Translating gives CATSTGGSYEQYF.

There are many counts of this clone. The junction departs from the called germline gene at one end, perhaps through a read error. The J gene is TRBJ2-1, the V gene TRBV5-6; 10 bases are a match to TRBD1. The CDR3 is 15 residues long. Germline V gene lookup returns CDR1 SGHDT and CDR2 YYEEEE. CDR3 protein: CASSAGQGGSQGKVF. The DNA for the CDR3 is TGTGCCAGCAGCGCCGGACAGGGGGGATCCCAGGGGAAGGTCTTC. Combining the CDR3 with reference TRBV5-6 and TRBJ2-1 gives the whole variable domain DAGVTQSPTHLIKTRGQQVTLRCSPKSGHDTVSWYQQALGQGPQFIFQYYEEEERQRGNFPDRFSGHQFPNYSSELNVNALLLGDSALYLCASSAGQGGSQGKVFGPGTRLTVL.

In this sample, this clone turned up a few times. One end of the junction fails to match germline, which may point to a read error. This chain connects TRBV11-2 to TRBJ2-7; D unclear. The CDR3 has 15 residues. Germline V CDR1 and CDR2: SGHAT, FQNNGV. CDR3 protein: CASSLGWALMGEQYF. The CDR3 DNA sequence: TGTGCCAGTAGCTTAGGCTGGGCGTTAATGGGGGAGCAGTACTTC.

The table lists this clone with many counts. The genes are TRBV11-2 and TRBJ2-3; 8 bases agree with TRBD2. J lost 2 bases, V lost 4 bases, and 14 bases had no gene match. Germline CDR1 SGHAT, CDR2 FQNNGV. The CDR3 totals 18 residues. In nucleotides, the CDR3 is TGTGCCAGCAGCTCCACCCCCTGGGGACTAGTATCCACAGATACGCAGTATTTT. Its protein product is CASSSTPWGLVSTDTQYF.

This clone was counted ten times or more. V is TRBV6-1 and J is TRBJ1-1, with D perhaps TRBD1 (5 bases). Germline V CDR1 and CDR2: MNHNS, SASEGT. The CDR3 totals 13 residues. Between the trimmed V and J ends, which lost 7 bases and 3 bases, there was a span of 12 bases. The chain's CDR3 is CASTPRDDTEAFF. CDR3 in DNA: TGTGCCAGCACCCCACGGGACGACACTGAAGCTTTCTTT.

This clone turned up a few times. CDR3 protein: CASSETGGQETQYF. CDR3 DNA sequence: TGTGCCAGCAGTGAAACAGGTGGACAAGAGACCCAGTACTTC. The chain carries TRBV6-4 and TRBJ2-5; D may be TRBD1 (5 bases). Germline CDR1 and CDR2: MRHNA and SNTAGT. Between the trimmed V and J ends, which lost 3 bases and 2 bases, there was a span of 10 bases. The CDR3 spans 14 residues.

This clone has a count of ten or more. The DNA of the CDR3 is TGTGCCAGTAGTATAGGGCGCCTGAGTACGGTTGGGTTGGTCTCCTACAATGAGCAGTTCTTC. Protein sequence: CASSIGRLSTVGLVSYNEQFF. The V and J genes are TRBV19 and TRBJ2-1; D call uncertain. The CDR3 is made up of 21 amino acids. Germline CDR1 reads LNHDA; CDR2 reads SQIVND (reference sequence). V dropped 1 base and J dropped 0 bases, with 25 bases sitting between them.

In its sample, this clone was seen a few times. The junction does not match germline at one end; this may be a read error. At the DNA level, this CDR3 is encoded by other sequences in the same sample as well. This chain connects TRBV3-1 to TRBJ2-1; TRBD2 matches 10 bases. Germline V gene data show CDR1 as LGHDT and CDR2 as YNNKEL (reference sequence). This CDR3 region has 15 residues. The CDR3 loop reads CASSQGPSGSNEQFF. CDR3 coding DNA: TGCGCCAGCAGCCAAGGGCCTAGCGGGAGTAATGAGCAGTTCTTC.

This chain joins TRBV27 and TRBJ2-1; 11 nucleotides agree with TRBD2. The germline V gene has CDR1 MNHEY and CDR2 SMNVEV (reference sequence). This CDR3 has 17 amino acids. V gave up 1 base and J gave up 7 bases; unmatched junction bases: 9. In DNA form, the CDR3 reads TGTGCCAGCAGTTTATGGGGAACTAGCGGGAGTTGGAATGAGCAGTTCTTC. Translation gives CASSLWGTSGSWNEQFF.

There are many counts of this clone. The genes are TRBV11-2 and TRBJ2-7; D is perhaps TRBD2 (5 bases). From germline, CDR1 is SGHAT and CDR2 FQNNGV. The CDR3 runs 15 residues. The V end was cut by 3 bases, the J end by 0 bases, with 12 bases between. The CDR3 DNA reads TGTGCCAGCAGCTTCCCCCGGGGAGCCTCCTACGAGCAGTACTTC. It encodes CASSFPRGASYEQYF.

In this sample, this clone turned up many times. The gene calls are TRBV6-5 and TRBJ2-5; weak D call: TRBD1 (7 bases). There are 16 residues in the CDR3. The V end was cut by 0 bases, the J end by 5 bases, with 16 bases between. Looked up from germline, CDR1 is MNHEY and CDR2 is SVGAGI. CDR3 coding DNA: TGTGCCAGCAGTTACTCGAGGGGAGCAGGGGGGGAGACCCAGTACTTC. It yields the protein CASSYSRGAGGETQYF.

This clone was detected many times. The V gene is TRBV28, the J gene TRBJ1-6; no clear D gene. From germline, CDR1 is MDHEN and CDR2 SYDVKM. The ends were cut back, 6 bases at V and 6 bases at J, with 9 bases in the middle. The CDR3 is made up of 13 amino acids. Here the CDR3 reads CASSSTLNSPLHF. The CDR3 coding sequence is TGTGCCAGCAGCTCTACCCTTAATTCACCCCTCCACTTT.

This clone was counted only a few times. The CDR3 sequence: CASSFTRTRGGEQFF. The CDR3 DNA follows: TGTGCCAGCAGCTTCACACGGACGCGGGGTGGTGAGCAGTTCTTC. V gene TRBV3-1 combines with J gene TRBJ2-1, with a tentative D call TRBD2 (6 bases). Germline-derived CDR1 and CDR2 are LGHDT and YNNKEL (reference sequence). V was cut by 5 bases and J by 9 bases, with 20 bases left in between. The CDR3 sequence is 15 residues long.

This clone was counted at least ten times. CDR3 nucleotide sequence: TGTGCCAGCAGAGGAGACGGGACTAGGGTCTACGAGCAGTACTTC. This gives the protein CASRGDGTRVYEQYF. V and J are TRBV6-1 and TRBJ2-7; 8 bases line up with TRBD2. Germline V CDR1 and CDR2: MNHNS, SASEGT. The V and J ends lost 6 bases and 3 bases, in that order; junction bases with no gene match: 10. This CDR3 contains 15 residues.

The CDR3 nucleotides read TGCAGTGCTAGAGGACAGGGGGACACCGGGGAGCTGTTTTTT. Amino acids: CSARGQGDTGELFF. The V gene is TRBV20-1, the J gene TRBJ2-2; TRBD1 aligns across 9 bases. The trim removed 1 base at V and 3 bases at J, leaving 0 bases unmatched. This CDR3 is 14 amino acids long. From germline, CDR1 is DFQATT and CDR2 SNEGSKA (reference sequence).

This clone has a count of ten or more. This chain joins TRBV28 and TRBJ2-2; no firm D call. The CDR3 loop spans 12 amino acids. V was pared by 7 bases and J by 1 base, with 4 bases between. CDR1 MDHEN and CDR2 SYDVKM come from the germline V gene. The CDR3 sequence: CASKGNTGELFF. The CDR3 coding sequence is TGTGCCAGCAAGGGGAACACCGGGGAGCTGTTTTTT.

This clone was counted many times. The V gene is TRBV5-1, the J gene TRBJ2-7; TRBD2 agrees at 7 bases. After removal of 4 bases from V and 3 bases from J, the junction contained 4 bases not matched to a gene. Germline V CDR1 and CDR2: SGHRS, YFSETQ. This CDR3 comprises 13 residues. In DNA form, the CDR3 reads TGCGCCAGCAGCGACGGACTAGACTACGAGCAGTACTTC. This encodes CASSDGLDYEQYF.

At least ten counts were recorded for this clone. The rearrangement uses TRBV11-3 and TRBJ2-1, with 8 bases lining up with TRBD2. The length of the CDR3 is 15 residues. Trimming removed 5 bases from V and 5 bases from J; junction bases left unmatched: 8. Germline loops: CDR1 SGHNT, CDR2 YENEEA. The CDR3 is CASSPGTSTHNEQFF. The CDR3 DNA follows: TGTGCCAGCAGCCCCGGGACTAGTACCCACAATGAGCAGTTCTTC. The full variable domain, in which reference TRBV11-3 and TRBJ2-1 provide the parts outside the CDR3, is EAGVVQSPRYKIIEKKQPVAFWCNPISGHNTLYWYLQNLGQGPELLIRYENEEAVDDSQLPKDRFSAERLKGVDSTLKIQPAELGDSAVYLCASSPGTSTHNEQFFGPGTRLTVL.

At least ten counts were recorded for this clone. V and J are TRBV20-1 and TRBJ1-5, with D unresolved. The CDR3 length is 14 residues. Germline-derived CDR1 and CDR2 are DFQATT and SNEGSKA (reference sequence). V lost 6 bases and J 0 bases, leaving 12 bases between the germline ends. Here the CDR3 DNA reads TGCAGTGCGTCGCGGGCTAATAGCAATCAGCCCCAGCATTTT. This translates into CSASRANSNQPQHF.

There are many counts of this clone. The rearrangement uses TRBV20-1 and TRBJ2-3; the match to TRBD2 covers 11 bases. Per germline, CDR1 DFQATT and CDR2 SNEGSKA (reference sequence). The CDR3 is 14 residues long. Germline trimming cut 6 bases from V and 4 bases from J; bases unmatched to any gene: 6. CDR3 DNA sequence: TGCAGTGCCCTACAACTAGCGGGAGCAGATACGCAGTATTTT. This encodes CSALQLAGADTQYF.

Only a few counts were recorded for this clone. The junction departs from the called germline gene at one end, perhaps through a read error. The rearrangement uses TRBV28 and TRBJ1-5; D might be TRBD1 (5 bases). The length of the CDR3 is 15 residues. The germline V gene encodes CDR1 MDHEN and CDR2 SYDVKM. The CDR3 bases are TGTGCCAGCAGTCCCTGGGGGATTATCAATCATCCCCAGCATTTT. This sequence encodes CASSPWGIINHPQHF. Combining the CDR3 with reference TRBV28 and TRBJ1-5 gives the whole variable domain DVKVTQSSRYLVKRTGEKVFLECVQDMDHENMFWYRQDPGLGLRLIYFSYDVKMKEKGDIPEGYSVSREKKERFSLILESASTNQTSMYLCASSPWGIINHPQHFGDGTRLSIL.

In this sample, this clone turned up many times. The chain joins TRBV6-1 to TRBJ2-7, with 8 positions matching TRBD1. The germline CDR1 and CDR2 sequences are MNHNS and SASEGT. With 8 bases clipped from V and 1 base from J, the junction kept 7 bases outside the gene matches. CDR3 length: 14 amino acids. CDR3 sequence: CASQGQGISYEQYF. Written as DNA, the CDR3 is TGTGCCAGCCAAGGACAGGGAATTTCCTACGAGCAGTACTTC.

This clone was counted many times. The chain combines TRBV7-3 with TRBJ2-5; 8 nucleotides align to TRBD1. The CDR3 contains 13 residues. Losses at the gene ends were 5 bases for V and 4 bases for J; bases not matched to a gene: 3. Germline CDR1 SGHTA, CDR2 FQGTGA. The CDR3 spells CASSQGQGETQYF. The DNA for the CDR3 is TGTGCCAGCAGCCAAGGACAGGGAGAGACCCAGTACTTC.